This TCR beta chain was captured by sequencing in a study of blood T cell repertoires in COVID-19. Study overall: COVID-19 samples from acute and convalescent phases originated in the United States, Italy and Spain. PBMCs, B-cell-depleted T cells, or T cells were the source of the cDNA or gDNA that made up the material.

The germline V gene encodes CDR1 KGHSH and CDR2 LQKENI. The CDR3 extends over 14 amino acids. Trimming removed 5 bases from V and 3 bases from J, with 13 bases in between. As processed by the authors: The assay estimated nucleated cells by amplifying reference gene primers. The protocol was immunoSEQ multiplex PCR, while the TCRdb copy is restricted to in-frame clones and leaves out a portion. V and J calls and clone size follow that table, whereas D and trimming were derived from the DNA. The sample lists 250,000 to 300,000 clones, about 90% occurring once. The V gene is TRBV18, the J gene TRBJ2-5; D might be TRBD2 (5 bases). Sequences were obtained from peripheral blood. The TCR comes from a woman in her 70s with COVID-19, enrolled during active disease. The CDR3: CASSGLGGKETQYF. The CDR3 DNA reads TGTGCCAGCTCAGGCCTCGGAGGAAAAGAGACCCAGTACTTC.